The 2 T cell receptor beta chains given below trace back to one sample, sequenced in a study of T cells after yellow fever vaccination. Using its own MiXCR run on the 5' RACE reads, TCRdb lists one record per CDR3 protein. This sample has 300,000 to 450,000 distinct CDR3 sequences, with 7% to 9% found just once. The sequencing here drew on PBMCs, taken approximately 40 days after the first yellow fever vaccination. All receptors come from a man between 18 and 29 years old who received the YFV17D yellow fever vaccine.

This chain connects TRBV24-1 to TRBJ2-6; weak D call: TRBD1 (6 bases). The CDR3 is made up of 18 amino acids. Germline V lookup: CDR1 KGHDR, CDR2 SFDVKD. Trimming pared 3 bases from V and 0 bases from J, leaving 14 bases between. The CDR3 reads CATSDPHRDPSGANVLTF. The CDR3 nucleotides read TGTGCCACCAGTGATCCTCACAGGGACCCCTCTGGGGCCAACGTCCTGACTTTC.

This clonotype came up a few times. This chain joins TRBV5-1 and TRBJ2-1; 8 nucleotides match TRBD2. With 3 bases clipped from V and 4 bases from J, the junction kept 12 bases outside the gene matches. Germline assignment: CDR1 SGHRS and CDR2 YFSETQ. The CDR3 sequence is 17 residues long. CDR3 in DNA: TGCGCCAGCAGCTCAAACCTCCGGGGGGGCATATACAATGAGCAGTTCTTC. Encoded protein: CASSSNLRGGIYNEQFF.